These T cell receptor beta chains were read from a single sample in a study of PD-1 blockade in classical Hodgkin lymphoma. The data were produced by immunoSEQ multiplex PCR, yet TCRdb's version contains in-frame clones alone and is incomplete. The sample consists of some 64,000 clones, around 91% of them appearing once. The material was peripheral blood mononuclear cells (PBMCs), obtained at baseline. These receptors were taken from a human donor with classical Hodgkin lymphoma. Each CDR3 is given with its conserved first and last residue. The order of the fields is V gene, clone size, J gene, D gene, CDR3 DNA, CDR3 protein. A D gene is named only where the DNA matches it firmly. Rows give clone size only sometimes, using once, few, many, or a class for an expanded clone.

v_gene: TRBV6-1
abundance: .
j_gene: TRBJ1-5
d_gene: .
CDR3nt: TGTGCCAGCAGTGTATACAGGTCGAGCAATCAGCCCCAGCATTTT
CDR3aa: CASSVYRSSNQPQHF

v_gene: TRBV11-1
abundance: .
j_gene: TRBJ1-1
d_gene: .
CDR3nt: TGTGCCAGCAGCTTAGACAGGGTCTCTGAAGCTTTCTTT
CDR3aa: CASSLDRVSEAFF

v_gene: TRBV6-5
abundance: .
j_gene: TRBJ2-1
d_gene: .
CDR3nt: TGTGCCAGCAGTTACTCGATGGGGGCCGATGAGCAGTTCTTC
CDR3aa: CASSYSMGADEQFF

v_gene: TRBV2
abundance: .
j_gene: TRBJ2-2
d_gene: .
CDR3nt: TGTGCCAGCCGGTTTGAGGGTCTTCCGGCCGGGGAGCTGTTTTTT
CDR3aa: CASRFEGLPAGELFF

v_gene: TRBV30
abundance: .
j_gene: TRBJ1-4
d_gene: .
CDR3nt: TGTGCCTGTATTTGGGGGGAAAAACTGTTTTTT
CDR3aa: CACIWGEKLFF

v_gene: TRBV9
abundance: .
j_gene: TRBJ2-5
d_gene: .
CDR3nt: TGTGCCAGCAGCGAGGAGAACGGGGTACGAGAGACCCAGTACTTC
CDR3aa: CASSEENGVRETQYF

v_gene: TRBV30
abundance: .
j_gene: TRBJ1-1
d_gene: TRBD1
CDR3nt: TGTGCCTTCGACAGGGTGGGGGCTTTCTTT
CDR3aa: CAFDRVGAFF

v_gene: TRBV11-2
abundance: .
j_gene: TRBJ1-2
d_gene: .
CDR3nt: TGTGCCAGCAGCAACCAAGATATTGGACAGCTCTATGGCTACACCTTC
CDR3aa: CASSNQDIGQLYGYTF

v_gene: TRBV20-1
abundance: few
j_gene: TRBJ2-5
d_gene: .
CDR3nt: TGCAGTGCCAGCGAGGAAGAGACCCAGTACTTC
CDR3aa: CSASEEETQYF

v_gene: TRBV5-1
abundance: .
j_gene: TRBJ2-7
d_gene: .
CDR3nt: TGCGCCAGCAGCTTGGTCTTCCAGGGCGGAAACGAGCAGTACTTC
CDR3aa: CASSLVFQGGNEQYF

v_gene: TRBV7-8
abundance: .
j_gene: TRBJ2-6
d_gene: .
CDR3nt: TGTGCCAGCACCCGTAATGTTGGGGCCAACGTCCTGACTTTC
CDR3aa: CASTRNVGANVLTF

v_gene: TRBV30
abundance: .
j_gene: TRBJ1-2
d_gene: .
CDR3nt: TGTGCCTGGAGTGCAACGGAAAACTATGGCTACACCTTC
CDR3aa: CAWSATENYGYTF

v_gene: TRBV10-2
abundance: once
j_gene: TRBJ2-5
d_gene: .
CDR3nt: TGCGCCAGCAGTGCATCCCCCAGAGAGACCCAGTACTTC
CDR3aa: CASSASPRETQYF

v_gene: TRBV6-5
abundance: once
j_gene: TRBJ1-4
d_gene: .
CDR3nt: TGTGCCAGCAGTCCAACTCAGGGGATTGAAAAACTGTTTTTT
CDR3aa: CASSPTQGIEKLFF

v_gene: TRBV7-2
abundance: .
j_gene: TRBJ1-1
d_gene: .
CDR3nt: TGTGCCAGCAGCTCCCCCGGGGGGACCCAAGCTTTCTTT
CDR3aa: CASSSPGGTQAFF

v_gene: TRBV7-9
abundance: .
j_gene: TRBJ2-3
d_gene: TRBD1
CDR3nt: TGTGCCAGCAGCTCCCCCGTTGACAGGGGGGATACAGATACGCAGTATTTT
CDR3aa: CASSSPVDRGDTDTQYF

v_gene: TRBV10-3
abundance: .
j_gene: TRBJ2-7
d_gene: .
CDR3nt: TGTGCCATCAGTGAGTCGAAGGCAGCTCCCCCCTACGAGCAGTACTTC
CDR3aa: CAISESKAAPPYEQYF

v_gene: TRBV6-6
abundance: .
j_gene: TRBJ1-2
d_gene: .
CDR3nt: TGTGCCAGCAGCCTCCTCCAGGGCGGTAACTATGGCTACACCTTC
CDR3aa: CASSLLQGGNYGYTF

v_gene: TRBV6-6
abundance: .
j_gene: TRBJ1-6
d_gene: .
CDR3nt: TGTGCCAGCAGCTGGGCGGGATCTAATTCACCCCTCCACTTT
CDR3aa: CASSWAGSNSPLHF

v_gene: TRBV5-1
abundance: .
j_gene: TRBJ1-1
d_gene: TRBD1
CDR3nt: TGCGCCAGCAATCGTTGGGAAGGGGGCAACTCTGAAGCTTTCTTT
CDR3aa: CASNRWEGGNSEAFF

v_gene: TRBV9
abundance: .
j_gene: TRBJ1-1
d_gene: TRBD1
CDR3nt: TGTGCCAGCAGCCCACGGGGACAGGGGAGTGGGGCCACTGAAGCTTTCTTT
CDR3aa: CASSPRGQGSGATEAFF

v_gene: TRBV30
abundance: .
j_gene: TRBJ1-2
d_gene: .
CDR3nt: TGTGCCTGGAGCGAGACCGGACCCACCATTGGCTACACCTTC
CDR3aa: CAWSETGPTIGYTF

v_gene: TRBV7-9
abundance: .
j_gene: TRBJ1-5
d_gene: TRBD1
CDR3nt: TGTGCCAGCAGCTTAGGGGCAGGGGGCAGGGGCAATCAGCCCCAGCATTTT
CDR3aa: CASSLGAGGRGNQPQHF

v_gene: TRBV27
abundance: .
j_gene: TRBJ2-7
d_gene: .
CDR3nt: TGTGCCAGCAGTCACCTAGGGGGGCAGTTATACGAGCAGTACTTC
CDR3aa: CASSHLGGQLYEQYF

v_gene: TRBV5-4
abundance: once
j_gene: TRBJ2-5
d_gene: TRBD2
CDR3nt: TGTGCCAGCAGCTCTCGACAAGCGGGGGAAGAGACCCAGTACTTC
CDR3aa: CASSSRQAGEETQYF

v_gene: TRBV5-4
abundance: .
j_gene: TRBJ2-2
d_gene: .
CDR3nt: TGTGCCAGCAGCCGGAACACCGGGGAGCTGTTTTTT
CDR3aa: CASSRNTGELFF

v_gene: TRBV5-1
abundance: .
j_gene: TRBJ2-7
d_gene: TRBD1
CDR3nt: TGCGCCAGCAGCGCAGGGAACCGGGACAGAGTAGTCTACGAGCAGTACTTC
CDR3aa: CASSAGNRDRVVYEQYF

v_gene: TRBV5-4
abundance: .
j_gene: TRBJ2-1
d_gene: TRBD2
CDR3nt: TGTGCCAGCAAATTCAGCGGGGGGGCCGAGAATGAGCAGTTCTTC
CDR3aa: CASKFSGGAENEQFF

v_gene: TRBV7-2
abundance: .
j_gene: TRBJ1-1
d_gene: .
CDR3nt: TGTGCCAGCAGCTTAGGCGCGTTCGATGCAGAGCAGAACACTGAAGCTTTCTTT
CDR3aa: CASSLGAFDAEQNTEAFF

v_gene: TRBV6-1
abundance: .
j_gene: TRBJ1-1
d_gene: .
CDR3nt: TGTGCCAGCCCTATAAACATGGAGAACACTGAAGCTTTCTTT
CDR3aa: CASPINMENTEAFF

v_gene: TRBV9
abundance: .
j_gene: TRBJ2-1
d_gene: .
CDR3nt: TGTGCCAGCAGCGTAGTAGGCACCAACAATGAGCAGTTCTTC
CDR3aa: CASSVVGTNNEQFF

v_gene: TRBV19
abundance: .
j_gene: TRBJ1-2
d_gene: .
CDR3nt: TGTGCCAGTAGTCTTATCCCGGGAAGCGGCGACTATGGCTACACCTTC
CDR3aa: CASSLIPGSGDYGYTF

v_gene: TRBV27
abundance: .
j_gene: TRBJ2-7
d_gene: .
CDR3nt: TGTGCCAGCAGTTTGGGGATTAACTACGAGCAGTACTTC
CDR3aa: CASSLGINYEQYF

v_gene: TRBV2
abundance: few
j_gene: TRBJ1-6
d_gene: TRBD1
CDR3nt: TGTGCCAGCGGCCGGGACAGGGAATCCAAATTT
CDR3aa: CASGRDRESKF

v_gene: TRBV7-9
abundance: .
j_gene: TRBJ1-1
d_gene: .
CDR3nt: TGTGCCAGCAGCTTAGATTGGTGGGGTGACACTGAAGCTTTCTTT
CDR3aa: CASSLDWWGDTEAFF

v_gene: TRBV30
abundance: .
j_gene: TRBJ1-2
d_gene: .
CDR3nt: TGTGCCTGGAGTATGGGGGATTATGGCTACACCTTC
CDR3aa: CAWSMGDYGYTF

v_gene: TRBV28
abundance: .
j_gene: TRBJ1-4
d_gene: .
CDR3nt: TGTGCCAGCAGTCCTGAGGCGTGGGATTTGGGTGAAAAACTGTTTTTT
CDR3aa: CASSPEAWDLGEKLFF

v_gene: TRBV18
abundance: .
j_gene: TRBJ1-4
d_gene: TRBD1
CDR3nt: TGTGCCAGCTCACCGGTTTCAAGACAGGGGTATGAAAAACTGTTTTTT
CDR3aa: CASSPVSRQGYEKLFF

v_gene: TRBV11-3
abundance: .
j_gene: TRBJ1-3
d_gene: .
CDR3nt: TGTGCCAGCAGCATATCCGCCTCTGGAAACACCATATATTTT
CDR3aa: CASSISASGNTIYF

v_gene: TRBV7-8
abundance: .
j_gene: TRBJ1-4
d_gene: .
CDR3nt: TGTGCCAGCAGCTTAGAGGGGGTGGTTCGGAATGAAAAACTGTTTTTT
CDR3aa: CASSLEGVVRNEKLFF

v_gene: TRBV2
abundance: .
j_gene: TRBJ2-7
d_gene: .
CDR3nt: TGTGCCAGCAGTGTCGAGGGTGTGGGCGAGCAGTACTTC
CDR3aa: CASSVEGVGEQYF

v_gene: TRBV19
abundance: once
j_gene: TRBJ1-6
d_gene: .
CDR3nt: TGTGCCAGTAGTATTAAACTCGGACCACATTCACCCCTCCACTTT
CDR3aa: CASSIKLGPHSPLHF

v_gene: TRBV7-8
abundance: once
j_gene: TRBJ2-6
d_gene: TRBD1
CDR3nt: TGTGCCAGCAGCTTCGACAGGGCTGGGGCCAACGTCCTGACTTTC
CDR3aa: CASSFDRAGANVLTF

v_gene: TRBV25-1
abundance: few
j_gene: TRBJ1-2
d_gene: TRBD1
CDR3nt: TGTGCCAGCACGGGTAGGGACAGGGAAGGCTACACCTTC
CDR3aa: CASTGRDREGYTF

v_gene: TRBV18
abundance: .
j_gene: TRBJ1-1
d_gene: .
CDR3nt: TGTGCCAGCTCAGCCCTACAGGGTAGTACTGAAGCTTTCTTT
CDR3aa: CASSALQGSTEAFF

v_gene: TRBV5-5
abundance: .
j_gene: TRBJ2-1
d_gene: .
CDR3nt: TGTGCCAGCAGCTTTGTCGTTGGATGGGGCGTTCCTAATGAGCAGTTCTTC
CDR3aa: CASSFVVGWGVPNEQFF

v_gene: TRBV29-1
abundance: .
j_gene: TRBJ1-2
d_gene: .
CDR3nt: TGCAGCGTCGCTCCCGACAGAGCGAACTATGGCTACACCTTC
CDR3aa: CSVAPDRANYGYTF

v_gene: TRBV27
abundance: .
j_gene: TRBJ2-5
d_gene: .
CDR3nt: TGTGCCAGCAGTATCTTAGAGACCCAGTACTTC
CDR3aa: CASSILETQYF

v_gene: TRBV4-2
abundance: .
j_gene: TRBJ2-1
d_gene: TRBD2
CDR3nt: TGTGCCAGCAGCCAAGAACCCGGGGGGGGGAATGAGCAGTTCTTC
CDR3aa: CASSQEPGGGNEQFF

v_gene: TRBV18
abundance: once
j_gene: TRBJ2-1
d_gene: .
CDR3nt: TGTGCCAGCTCACCAGTGAACGGGGGTAGGGCGGGCGATGAGCAGTTCTTC
CDR3aa: CASSPVNGGRAGDEQFF

v_gene: TRBV6-5
abundance: .
j_gene: TRBJ2-5
d_gene: .
CDR3nt: TGTGCCAGCAGTTTCTCAGGGTTTGCGACCCAGTACTTC
CDR3aa: CASSFSGFATQYF

v_gene: TRBV30
abundance: .
j_gene: TRBJ2-3
d_gene: .
CDR3nt: TGTGCCTGGAGTAACACAGACAGGACAGATACGCAGTATTTT
CDR3aa: CAWSNTDRTDTQYF

v_gene: TRBV2
abundance: .
j_gene: TRBJ2-5
d_gene: .
CDR3nt: TGTGCCAGCAGTCCGTCCCCCAGCGGGTCGTACCAAGAGACCCAGTACTTC
CDR3aa: CASSPSPSGSYQETQYF

v_gene: TRBV7-9
abundance: .
j_gene: TRBJ1-4
d_gene: .
CDR3nt: TGTGCCAGCAGCTTCCGCTCTCCACAACTGTTTTTT
CDR3aa: CASSFRSPQLFF

v_gene: TRBV18
abundance: .
j_gene: TRBJ2-3
d_gene: .
CDR3nt: TGTGCCAGCTCACCAACGGATACGCAGTATTTT
CDR3aa: CASSPTDTQYF

v_gene: TRBV7-2
abundance: .
j_gene: TRBJ1-5
d_gene: .
CDR3nt: TGTGCCAGCAGCTTCCCTACGCCGGGCCAGCCCCAGCATTTT
CDR3aa: CASSFPTPGQPQHF

v_gene: TRBV6-5
abundance: .
j_gene: TRBJ1-1
d_gene: .
CDR3nt: TGTGCCAGCAGTTACCTAGACAGGAACACTGAAGCTTTCTTT
CDR3aa: CASSYLDRNTEAFF

v_gene: TRBV2
abundance: .
j_gene: TRBJ1-5
d_gene: .
CDR3nt: TGTGCCAGCAGTGGGATCAGGGGTGGTTCTGGCAATCAGCCCCAGCATTTT
CDR3aa: CASSGIRGGSGNQPQHF